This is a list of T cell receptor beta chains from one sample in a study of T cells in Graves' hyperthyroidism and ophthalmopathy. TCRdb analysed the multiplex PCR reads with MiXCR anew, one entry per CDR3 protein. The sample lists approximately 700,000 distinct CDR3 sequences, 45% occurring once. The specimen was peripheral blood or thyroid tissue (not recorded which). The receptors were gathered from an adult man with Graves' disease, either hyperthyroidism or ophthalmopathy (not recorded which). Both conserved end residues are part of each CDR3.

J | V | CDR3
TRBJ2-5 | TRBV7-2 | CASSRGLAGGNQETQYF
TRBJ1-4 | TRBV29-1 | CSVSWWRFNEKLFF
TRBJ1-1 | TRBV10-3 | CAISGRGTEAFF
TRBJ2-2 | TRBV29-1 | CSMGLNTGELFF
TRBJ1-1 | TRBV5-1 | CASSLNRDGYTEAFF
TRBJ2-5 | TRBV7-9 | CASSPAAGQETQYF
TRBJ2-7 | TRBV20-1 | CSARELAGFYEQYF
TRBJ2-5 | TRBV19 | CASSRGGGETQYF
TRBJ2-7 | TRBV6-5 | CASSESRGYEQYF
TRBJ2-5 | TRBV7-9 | CASSVTGGRGETQYF
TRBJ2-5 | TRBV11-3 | CASSKGGSQETQYF
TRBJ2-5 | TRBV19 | CASITTSGYLETQYF
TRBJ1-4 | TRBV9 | CASSVGDRWNEKLFF
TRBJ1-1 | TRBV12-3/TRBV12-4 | CASSPGATTEAFF
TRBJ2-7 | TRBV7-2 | CASMGSYEQYF
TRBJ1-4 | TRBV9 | CASSVAGGKLFF
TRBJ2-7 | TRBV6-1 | CARPGDLSYEQYF
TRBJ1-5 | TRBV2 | CASSDLSTPQPQHF
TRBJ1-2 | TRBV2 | CASTGTDNYGYTF
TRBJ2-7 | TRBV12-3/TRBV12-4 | CASSSIAGTGSDEQYF
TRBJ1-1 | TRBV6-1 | CASSAITGTTNTEAFF
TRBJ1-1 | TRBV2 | CASSRDMGTEAFF
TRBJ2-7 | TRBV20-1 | CSVNGDSYEQYF
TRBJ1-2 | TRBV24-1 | CATSDPPGDYGYTF
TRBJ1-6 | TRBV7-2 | CASSQTGSGSPLHF
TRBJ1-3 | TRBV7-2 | CASSARSHGYTIYF
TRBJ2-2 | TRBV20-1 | CSARIQRTGELFF
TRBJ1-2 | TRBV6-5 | CASSRGRGYTF
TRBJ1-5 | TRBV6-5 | CASSDGRGEVGQPQHF
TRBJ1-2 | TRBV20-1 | CSANPEDREDGYTF
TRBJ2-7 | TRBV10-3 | CASRDNYYEQYF
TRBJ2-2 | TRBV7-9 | CASSLVSGSVGELFF
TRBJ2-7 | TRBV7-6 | CASSDSSSYEQYF
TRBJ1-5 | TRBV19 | CASSIATVRPQHF
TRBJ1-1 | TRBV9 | CASSAQGAGTEAFF
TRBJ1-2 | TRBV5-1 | CASSSPGRYGYTF
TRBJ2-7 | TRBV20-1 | CSARTLGAASSYEQYF
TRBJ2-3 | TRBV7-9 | CASSRLGTDTQYF
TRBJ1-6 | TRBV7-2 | CASSLEGNNSPLHF
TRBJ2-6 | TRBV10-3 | CAISERVGDPGLTF
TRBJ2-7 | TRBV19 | CASCIGVPYEQYF
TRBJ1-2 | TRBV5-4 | CASSLSTDRGGYTF
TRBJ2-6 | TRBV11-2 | CASSDGQGANGANVLTF
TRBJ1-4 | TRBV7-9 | CASSSGWARTNEKLFF
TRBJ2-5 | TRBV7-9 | CASSSLQVIIETQYF
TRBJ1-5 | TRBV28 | CASSSTGKPQHF
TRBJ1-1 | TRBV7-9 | CASSWTGTETEDFF
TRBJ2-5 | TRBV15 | CATSSYWEKTQYF
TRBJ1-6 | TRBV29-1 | CSAGLLTGATLHF
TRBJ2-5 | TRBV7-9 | CASSSTRQLYQETQYF
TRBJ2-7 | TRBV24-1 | CASSRTTGHEQYF
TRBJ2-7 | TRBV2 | CASSETSYEQYF
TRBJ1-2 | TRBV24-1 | CATSPSQVSAYGYTF
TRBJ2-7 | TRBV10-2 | CASSEGQVGSEHYF
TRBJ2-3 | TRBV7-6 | CASSLPGGLGTQYF
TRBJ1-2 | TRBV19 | CASSATGGTYGYTF
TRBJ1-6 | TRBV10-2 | CASSRKRNSPLHF
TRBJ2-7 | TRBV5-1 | CASSVGQGVEQYF
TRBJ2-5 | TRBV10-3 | CAIRTGGAEETQYF
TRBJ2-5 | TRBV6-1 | CASSEWSRGDTASHF